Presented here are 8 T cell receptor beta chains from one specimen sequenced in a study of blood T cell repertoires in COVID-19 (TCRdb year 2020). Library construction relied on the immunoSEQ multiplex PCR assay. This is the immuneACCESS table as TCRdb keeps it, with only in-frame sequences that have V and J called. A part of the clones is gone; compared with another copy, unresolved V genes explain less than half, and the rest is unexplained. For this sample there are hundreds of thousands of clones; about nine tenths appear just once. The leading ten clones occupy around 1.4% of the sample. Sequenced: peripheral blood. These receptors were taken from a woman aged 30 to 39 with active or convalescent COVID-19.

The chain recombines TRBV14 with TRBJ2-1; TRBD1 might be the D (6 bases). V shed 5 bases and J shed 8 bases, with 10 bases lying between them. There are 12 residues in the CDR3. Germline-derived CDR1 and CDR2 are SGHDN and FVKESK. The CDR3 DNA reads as TGTGCCAGCAGCACACAGGGTCATGAGCAGTTCTTC. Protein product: CASSTQGHEQFF.

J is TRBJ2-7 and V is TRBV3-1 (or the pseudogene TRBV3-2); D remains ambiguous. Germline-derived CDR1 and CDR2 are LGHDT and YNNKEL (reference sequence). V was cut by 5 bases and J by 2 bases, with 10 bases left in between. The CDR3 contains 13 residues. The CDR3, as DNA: TGTGCCAGCAGCTCAGTTGCCACCTACGAGCAGTACTTC. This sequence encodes CASSSVATYEQYF.

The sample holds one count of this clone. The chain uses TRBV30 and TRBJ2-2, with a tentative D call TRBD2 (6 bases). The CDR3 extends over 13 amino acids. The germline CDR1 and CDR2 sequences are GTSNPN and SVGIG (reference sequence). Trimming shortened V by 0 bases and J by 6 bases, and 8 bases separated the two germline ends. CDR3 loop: CAWSVRESGELFF. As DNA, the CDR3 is TGTGCCTGGAGTGTCCGGGAGTCCGGGGAGCTGTTTTTT. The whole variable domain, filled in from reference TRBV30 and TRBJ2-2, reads SQTIHQWPATLVQPVGSPLSLECTVEGTSNPNLYWYRQAAGRGLQLLFYSVGIGQISSEVPQNLSASRPQDRQFILSSKKLLLSDSGFYLCAWSVRESGELFFGEGSRLTVL.

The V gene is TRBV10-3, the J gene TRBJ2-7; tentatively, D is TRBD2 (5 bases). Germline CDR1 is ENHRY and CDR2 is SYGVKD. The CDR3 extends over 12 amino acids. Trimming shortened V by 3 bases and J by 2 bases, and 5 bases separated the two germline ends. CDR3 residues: CAISDGTYEQYF. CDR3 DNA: TGTGCCATCAGTGACGGGACCTACGAGCAGTACTTC.

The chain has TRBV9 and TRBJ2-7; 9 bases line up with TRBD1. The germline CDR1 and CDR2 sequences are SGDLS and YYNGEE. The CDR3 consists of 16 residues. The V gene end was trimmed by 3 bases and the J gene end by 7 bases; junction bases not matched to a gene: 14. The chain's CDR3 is CASSAPGTGIAGEQYF. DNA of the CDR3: TGTGCCAGCAGCGCACCCGGGACAGGGATCGCCGGGGAGCAGTACTTC.

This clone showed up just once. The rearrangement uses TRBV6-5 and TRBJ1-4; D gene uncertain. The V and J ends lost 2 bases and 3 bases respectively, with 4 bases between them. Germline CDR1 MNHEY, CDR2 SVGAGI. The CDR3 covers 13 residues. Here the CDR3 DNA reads TGTGCCAGCAGTTACCAGGCTAATGAAAAACTGTTTTTT. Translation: CASSYQANEKLFF.

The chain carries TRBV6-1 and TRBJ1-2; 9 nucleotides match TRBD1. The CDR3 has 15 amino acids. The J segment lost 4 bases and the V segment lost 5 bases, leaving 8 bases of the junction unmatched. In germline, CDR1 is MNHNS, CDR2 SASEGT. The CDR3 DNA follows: TGTGCCAGCAGTAGCCGGGACAGGGAACCCTATGGCTACACCTTC. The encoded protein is CASSSRDREPYGYTF.

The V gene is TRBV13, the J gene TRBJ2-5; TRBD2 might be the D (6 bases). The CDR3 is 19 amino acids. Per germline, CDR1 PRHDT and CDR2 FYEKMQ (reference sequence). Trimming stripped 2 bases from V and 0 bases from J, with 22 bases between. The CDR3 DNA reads TGTGCCAGCAGCTTAATTTCAACGGGGGAAGGCTTTTACCAAGAGACCCAGTACTTC. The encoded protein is CASSLISTGEGFYQETQYF.